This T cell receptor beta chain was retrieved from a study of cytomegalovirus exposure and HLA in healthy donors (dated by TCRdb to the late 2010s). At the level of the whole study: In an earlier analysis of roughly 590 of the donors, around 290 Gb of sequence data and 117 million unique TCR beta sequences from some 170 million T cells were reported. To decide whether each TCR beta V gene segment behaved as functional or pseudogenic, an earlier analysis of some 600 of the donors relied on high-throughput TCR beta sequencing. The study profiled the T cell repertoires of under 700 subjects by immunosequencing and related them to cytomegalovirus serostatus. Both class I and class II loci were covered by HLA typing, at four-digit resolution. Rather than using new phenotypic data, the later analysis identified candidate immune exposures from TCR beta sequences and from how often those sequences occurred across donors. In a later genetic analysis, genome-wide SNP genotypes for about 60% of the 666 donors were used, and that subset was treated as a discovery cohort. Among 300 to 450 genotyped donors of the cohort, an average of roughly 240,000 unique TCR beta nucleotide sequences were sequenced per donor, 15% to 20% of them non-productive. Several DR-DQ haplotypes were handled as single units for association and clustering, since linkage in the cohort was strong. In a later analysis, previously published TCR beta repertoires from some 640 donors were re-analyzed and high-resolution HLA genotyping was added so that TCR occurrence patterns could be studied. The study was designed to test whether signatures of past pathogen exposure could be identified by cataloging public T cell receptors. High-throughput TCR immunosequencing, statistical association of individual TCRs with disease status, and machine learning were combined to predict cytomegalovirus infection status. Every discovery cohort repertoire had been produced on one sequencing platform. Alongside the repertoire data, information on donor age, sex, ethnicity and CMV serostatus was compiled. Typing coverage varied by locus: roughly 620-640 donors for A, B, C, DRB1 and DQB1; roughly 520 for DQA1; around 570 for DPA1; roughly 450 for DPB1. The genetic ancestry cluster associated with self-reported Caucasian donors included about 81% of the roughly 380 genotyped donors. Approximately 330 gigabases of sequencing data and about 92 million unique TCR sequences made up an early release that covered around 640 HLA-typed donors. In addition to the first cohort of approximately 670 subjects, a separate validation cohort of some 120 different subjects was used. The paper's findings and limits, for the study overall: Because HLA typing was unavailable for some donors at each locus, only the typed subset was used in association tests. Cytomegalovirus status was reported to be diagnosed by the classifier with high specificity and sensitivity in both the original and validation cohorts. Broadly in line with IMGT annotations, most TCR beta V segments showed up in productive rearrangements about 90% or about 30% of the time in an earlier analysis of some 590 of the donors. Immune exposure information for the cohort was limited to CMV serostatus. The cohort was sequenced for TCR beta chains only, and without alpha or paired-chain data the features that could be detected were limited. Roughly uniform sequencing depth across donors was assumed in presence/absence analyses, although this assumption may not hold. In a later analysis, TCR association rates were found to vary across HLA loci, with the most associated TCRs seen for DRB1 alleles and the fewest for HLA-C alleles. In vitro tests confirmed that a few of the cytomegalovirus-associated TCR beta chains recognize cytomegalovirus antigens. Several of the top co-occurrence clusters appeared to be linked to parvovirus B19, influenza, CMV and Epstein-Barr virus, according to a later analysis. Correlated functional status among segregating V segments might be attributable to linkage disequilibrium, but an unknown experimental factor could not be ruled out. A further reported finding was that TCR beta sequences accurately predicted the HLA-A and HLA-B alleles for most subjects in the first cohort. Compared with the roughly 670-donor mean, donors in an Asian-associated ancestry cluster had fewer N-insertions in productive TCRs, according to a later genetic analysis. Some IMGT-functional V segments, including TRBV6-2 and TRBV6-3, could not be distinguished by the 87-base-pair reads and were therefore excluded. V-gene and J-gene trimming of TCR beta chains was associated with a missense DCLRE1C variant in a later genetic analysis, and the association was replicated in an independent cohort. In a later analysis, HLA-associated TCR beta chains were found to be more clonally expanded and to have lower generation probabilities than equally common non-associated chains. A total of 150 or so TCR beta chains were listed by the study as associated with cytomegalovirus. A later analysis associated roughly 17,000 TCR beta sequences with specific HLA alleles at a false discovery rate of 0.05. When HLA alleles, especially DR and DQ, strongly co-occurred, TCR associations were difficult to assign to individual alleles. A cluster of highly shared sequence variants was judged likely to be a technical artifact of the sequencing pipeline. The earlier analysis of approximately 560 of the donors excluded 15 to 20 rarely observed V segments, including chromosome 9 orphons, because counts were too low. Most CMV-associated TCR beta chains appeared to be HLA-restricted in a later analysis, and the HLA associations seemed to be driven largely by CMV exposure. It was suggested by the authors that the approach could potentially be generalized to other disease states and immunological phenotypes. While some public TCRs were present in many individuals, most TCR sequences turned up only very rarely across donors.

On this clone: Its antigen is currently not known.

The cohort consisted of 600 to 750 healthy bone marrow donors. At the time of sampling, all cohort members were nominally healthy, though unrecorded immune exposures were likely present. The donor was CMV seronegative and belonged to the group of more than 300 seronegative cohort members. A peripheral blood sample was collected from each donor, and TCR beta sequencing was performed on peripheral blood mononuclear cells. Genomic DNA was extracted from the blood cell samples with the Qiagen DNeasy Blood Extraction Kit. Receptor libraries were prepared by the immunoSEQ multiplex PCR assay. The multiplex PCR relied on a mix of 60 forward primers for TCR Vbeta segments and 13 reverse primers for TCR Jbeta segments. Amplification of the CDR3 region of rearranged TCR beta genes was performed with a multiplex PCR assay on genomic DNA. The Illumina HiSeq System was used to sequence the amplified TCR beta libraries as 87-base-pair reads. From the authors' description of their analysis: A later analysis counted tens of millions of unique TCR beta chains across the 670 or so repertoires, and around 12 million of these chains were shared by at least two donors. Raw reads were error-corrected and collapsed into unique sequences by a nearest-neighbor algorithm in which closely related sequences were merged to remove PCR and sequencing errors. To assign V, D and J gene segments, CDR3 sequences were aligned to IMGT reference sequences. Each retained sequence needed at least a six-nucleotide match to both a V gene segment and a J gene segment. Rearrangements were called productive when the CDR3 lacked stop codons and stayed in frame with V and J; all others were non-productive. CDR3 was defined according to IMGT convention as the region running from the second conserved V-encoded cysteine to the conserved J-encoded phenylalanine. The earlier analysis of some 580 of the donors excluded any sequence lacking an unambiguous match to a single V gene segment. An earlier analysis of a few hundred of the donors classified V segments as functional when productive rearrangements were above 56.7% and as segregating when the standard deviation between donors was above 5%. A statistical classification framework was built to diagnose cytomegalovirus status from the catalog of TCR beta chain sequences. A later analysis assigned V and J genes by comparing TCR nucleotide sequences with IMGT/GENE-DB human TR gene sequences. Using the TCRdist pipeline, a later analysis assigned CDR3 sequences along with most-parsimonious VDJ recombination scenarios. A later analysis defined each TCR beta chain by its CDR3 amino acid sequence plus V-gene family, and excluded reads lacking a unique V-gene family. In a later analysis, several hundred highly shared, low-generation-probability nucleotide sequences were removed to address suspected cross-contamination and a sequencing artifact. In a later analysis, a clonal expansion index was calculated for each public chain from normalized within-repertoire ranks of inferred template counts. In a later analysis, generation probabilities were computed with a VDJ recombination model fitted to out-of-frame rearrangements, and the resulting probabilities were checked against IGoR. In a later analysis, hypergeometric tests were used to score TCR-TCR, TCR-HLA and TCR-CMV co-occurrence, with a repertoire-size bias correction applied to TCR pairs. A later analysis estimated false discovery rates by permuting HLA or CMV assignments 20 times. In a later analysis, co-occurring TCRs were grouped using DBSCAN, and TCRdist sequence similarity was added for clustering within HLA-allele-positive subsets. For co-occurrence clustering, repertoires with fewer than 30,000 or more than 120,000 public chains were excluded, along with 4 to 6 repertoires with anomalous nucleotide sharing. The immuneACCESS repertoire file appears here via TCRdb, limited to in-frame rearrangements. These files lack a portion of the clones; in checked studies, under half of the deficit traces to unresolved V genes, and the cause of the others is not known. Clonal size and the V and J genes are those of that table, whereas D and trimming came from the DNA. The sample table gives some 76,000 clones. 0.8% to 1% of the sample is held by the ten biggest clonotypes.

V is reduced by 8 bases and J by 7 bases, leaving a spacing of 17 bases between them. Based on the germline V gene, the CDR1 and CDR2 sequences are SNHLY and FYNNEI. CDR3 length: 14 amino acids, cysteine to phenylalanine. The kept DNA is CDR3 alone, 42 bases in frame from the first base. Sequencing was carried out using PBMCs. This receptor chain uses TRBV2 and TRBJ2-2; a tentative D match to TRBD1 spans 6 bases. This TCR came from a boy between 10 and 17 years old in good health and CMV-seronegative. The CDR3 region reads CASGDTQGIGELFF. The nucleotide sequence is TGTGCCAGCGGAGATACACAGGGAATCGGGGAGCTGTTTTTT. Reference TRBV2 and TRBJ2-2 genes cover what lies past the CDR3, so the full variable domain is EPEVTQTPSHQVTQMGQEVILRCVPISNHLYFYWYRQILGQKVEFLVSFYNNEISEKSEIFDDQFSVERPDGSNFTLKIRSTKLEDSAMYFCASGDTQGIGELFFGEGSRLTVL.